Listed here are 27 T cell receptor beta chains from one sample, sequenced in a study of blood T cell repertoires in COVID-19. Profiling relied on immunoSEQ multiplex PCR, and the TCRdb table lists in-frame clones only, not all of them. The sample includes 450,000 to 600,000 clones, approximately 90% of them seen just once. The sample comprised PBMCs or T cells enriched from blood (not recorded which). These receptors all come from a young woman who had recovered from COVID-19.

The CDR3: CASRGGDEQFF. The CDR3 bases are TGCGCCAGCAGGGGAGGGGATGAGCAGTTCTTC. The chain links TRBV10-2 to TRBJ2-1; TRBD2 matches 7 bases. Germline V gene sequence: CDR1 WSHSY, CDR2 SAAADI. This CDR3 comprises 11 residues. The trim removed 6 bases at V and 8 bases at J, leaving 1 base unmatched.

The V and J genes are TRBV6-5 and TRBJ1-1; the D is unclear. The CDR3 contains 13 residues. Trimming took off 8 bases at V and 2 bases at J, with 12 bases between the two ends. Germline-derived CDR1 and CDR2 are MNHEY and SVGAGI. For the CDR3, the DNA is TGTGCCAGCTGGCGGCACGGCAACACTGAAGCTTTCTTT. Translation: CASWRHGNTEAFF.

This rearrangement joins TRBV21-1 to TRBJ2-1; the table's D call TRBD1 went unverified against the DNA. TRBV21-1 counts as a pseudogene. The CDR3 has 16 amino acids. CDR3 region: CASARVILGPRNEQFF. Here the CDR3 DNA reads TGTGCCAGCGCCAGGGTCATACTCGGGCCCCGTAATGAGCAGTTCTTC.

The chain combines TRBV5-1 with TRBJ1-1; TRBD1 matches 12 bases. Losses at the gene ends were 3 bases for V and 4 bases for J; bases not matched to a gene: 13. The CDR3 is made up of 18 amino acids. Germline V gene sequence: CDR1 SGHRS, CDR2 YFSETQ. In DNA form, the CDR3 reads TGCGCCAGCAGCTCACAGCCGGGACAGGGGGCCTCGGGCACTGAAGCTTTCTTT. This gives the protein CASSSQPGQGASGTEAFF.

The chain uses TRBV19 and TRBJ1-3; D perhaps matches TRBD1 (5 bases). Germline-derived CDR1 and CDR2 are LNHDA and SQIVND (reference sequence). The CDR3 spans 16 residues. The ends were cut back, 10 bases at V and 3 bases at J, with 22 bases in the middle. This CDR3 reads CATQTVGAGVGNTIYF. In DNA form, the CDR3 reads TGTGCCACCCAAACCGTAGGGGCTGGGGTTGGAAACACCATATATTTT.

This sequence joins TRBV28 and TRBJ1-1; D not resolved. CDR3 length: 13 residues. The ends were cut back, 6 bases at V and 3 bases at J, with 11 bases in the middle. From germline, CDR1 is MDHEN and CDR2 SYDVKM. The chain's CDR3 is CASSTPADTEAFF. CDR3 sequence (DNA): TGTGCCAGCAGCACCCCAGCGGACACTGAAGCTTTCTTT.

The chain carries TRBV27 and TRBJ1-3, with D possibly being TRBD1 (6 bases). Germline lookup yields CDR1 MNHEY and CDR2 SMNVEV (reference sequence). V lost 2 bases to trimming and J lost 0 bases, with 8 bases between them. This CDR3 has 15 amino acids. The CDR3 coding sequence is TGTGCCAGCAGTTTACGAGGGGGCTCTGGAAACACCATATATTTT. Protein sequence: CASSLRGGSGNTIYF.

CDR3 sequence: CASSPGTGAVYEQYF. CDR3 sequence (DNA): TGTGCCAGCAGCCCGGGGACAGGGGCTGTTTACGAGCAGTACTTC. The rearrangement links TRBV3-1 (or the pseudogene TRBV3-2) to TRBJ2-7, with 10 positions matching TRBD1. Germline V gene data show CDR1 as LGHDT and CDR2 as YNNKEL (reference sequence). Trimming cost V 4 bases and J 4 bases; bases outside gene matches: 7. The CDR3 length is 15 residues.

The CDR3 reads CASSPPSRREQPQHF. The CDR3 DNA sequence: TGTGCCAGCAGCCCCCCCAGCAGGCGGGAGCAGCCCCAGCATTTT. This chain joins TRBV14 and TRBJ1-5, with D uncertain. The CDR3 length is 15 residues. V was clipped by 4 bases and J by 7 bases, with 17 bases between them. Per the germline V gene, CDR1 is SGHDN and CDR2 is FVKESK.

V gene TRBV5-1 combines with J gene TRBJ2-2; 9 bases agree with TRBD2. The V segment lost 3 bases and the J segment 5 bases; nucleotides outside the gene matches: 2. The CDR3 contains 14 residues. Germline V gene sequence: CDR1 SGHRS, CDR2 YFSETQ. DNA of the CDR3: TGCGCCAGCAGCTCCACTAGCGGGACCGGGGAGCTGTTTTTT. This encodes CASSSTSGTGELFF. The full variable domain, with the rest looked up from reference TRBV5-1 and TRBJ2-2, is KAGVTQTPRYLIKTRGQQVTLSCSPISGHRSVSWYQQTPGQGLQFLFEYFSETQRNKGNFPGRFSGRQFSNSRSEMNVSTLELGDSALYLCASSSTSGTGELFFGEGSRLTVL.

This clone appeared a single time. The V and J genes are TRBV27 and TRBJ2-2, with D maybe TRBD2 (5 bases). The CDR3 spans 16 residues. V was pared by 5 bases and J by 1 base, with 14 bases between. Germline assignment: CDR1 MNHEY and CDR2 SMNVEV (reference sequence). CDR3 DNA: TGTGCCAGCAGTCACCCGACTACGATGAACACCGGGGAGCTGTTTTTT. Amino acids: CASSHPTTMNTGELFF.

The rearrangement uses TRBV30 and TRBJ2-3; D not resolved. Trimming shortened V by 2 bases and J by 1 base, and 10 bases separated the two germline ends. The germline V gene has CDR1 GTSNPN and CDR2 SVGIG (reference sequence). This CDR3 spans 14 amino acids. CDR3 DNA: TGTGCCTGGAGTATACTTCTGGGCACAGATACGCAGTATTTT. It codes for CAWSILLGTDTQYF. The whole variable domain, filled in from reference TRBV30 and TRBJ2-3, reads SQTIHQWPATLVQPVGSPLSLECTVEGTSNPNLYWYRQAAGRGLQLLFYSVGIGQISSEVPQNLSASRPQDRQFILSSKKLLLSDSGFYLCAWSILLGTDTQYFGPGTRLTVL.

This clone was seen a single time. This chain uses TRBV27 with TRBJ2-2; 7 bases are shared with TRBD1. This CDR3 is 13 amino acids long. V lost 3 bases, J lost 7 bases, and 2 bases stayed unmatched. The germline CDR1 and CDR2 sequences are MNHEY and SMNVEV (reference sequence). CDR3 residues: CASSFHRGGELFF. The CDR3 DNA sequence: TGTGCCAGCAGTTTCCACAGGGGCGGGGAGCTGTTTTTT.

This clone has a handful of counts. This rearrangement joins TRBV4-1 to TRBJ2-1; no clear D gene. V lost 0 bases and J lost 7, with 4 bases in between. The CDR3 extends over 12 amino acids. The germline gives CDR1 MGHRA, CDR2 YSYEKL. The CDR3 nucleotides are TGCGCCAGCAGCCAAGATCAAAATGAGCAGTTCTTC. It translates to CASSQDQNEQFF.

CDR3 in amino acids: CASSPFYKFRTGGNEQYF. In DNA form, the CDR3 reads TGTGCCAGCTCACCATTTTATAAGTTCCGGACAGGGGGCAACGAGCAGTACTTC. This sequence joins TRBV18 and TRBJ2-7, with 11 bases matching TRBD1. The CDR3 covers 18 residues. Germline lookup yields CDR1 KGHSH and CDR2 LQKENI. J was trimmed by 5 bases and V by 2 bases; bases with no gene match: 14. Complete variable domain (other parts from reference TRBV18 and TRBJ2-7): NAGVMQNPRHLVRRRGQEARLRCSPMKGHSHVYWYRQLPEEGLKFMVYLQKENIIDESGMPKERFSAEFPKEGPSILRIQQVVRGDSAAYFCASSPFYKFRTGGNEQYFGPGTRLTVT.

The chain has TRBV5-1 and TRBJ2-1; 8 positions agree with TRBD1. Germline V gene lookup returns CDR1 SGHRS and CDR2 YFSETQ. V dropped 4 bases and J dropped 5; count of bases not matched to a gene: 5. CDR3 size: 14 residues. CDR3 nucleotide sequence: TGCGCCAGCAGCGGTTGGACAGGGAACAATGAGCAGTTCTTC. It encodes CASSGWTGNNEQFF.

The rearrangement joins TRBV6-6 to TRBJ1-6; 9 bases map to TRBD1. Trimming took 5 bases from V and 3 from J; bases not matched to a gene: 8. This CDR3 contains 17 residues. The germline gives CDR1 MNHNY, CDR2 SVGAGI (reference sequence). The CDR3, as DNA: TGTGCCAGCAGTCGAAAGGGACAGGGATTCTATAATTCACCCCTCCACTTT. Encoded protein: CASSRKGQGFYNSPLHF.

The rearrangement links TRBV4-1 to TRBJ2-2, with TRBD1 identical over 7 bases. Looked up from germline, CDR1 is MGHRA and CDR2 is YSYEKL. This CDR3 region has 15 residues. The J segment lost 9 bases and the V segment lost 8 bases, leaving 15 bases of the junction unmatched. In DNA form, the CDR3 reads TGCGCCAGCGGCTCACGACAGGGAATATCCAGGGAGCTGTTTTTT. It encodes CASGSRQGISRELFF.

The chain joins TRBV15 to TRBJ1-2; D not certain. In germline, CDR1 is LNHNV, CDR2 YYDKDF (reference sequence). This CDR3 is built from 17 residues. Trimming removed 0 bases at V and 4 bases at J, with 18 bases between. CDR3 coding DNA: TGTGCCACCAGCAGAGATGGAGGAAGGCGGGTTTCCTATGGCTACACCTTC. Encoded protein: CATSRDGGRRVSYGYTF.

The chain combines TRBV4-1 with TRBJ1-2; D uncertain. CDR1 MGHRA and CDR2 YSYEKL come from the germline V gene. Between the trimmed V and J ends, which lost 2 bases and 4 bases, there was a span of 14 bases. This CDR3 spans 15 amino acids. This CDR3 reads CASSQPQQRSYGYTF. In DNA, the CDR3 is TGCGCCAGCAGCCAACCTCAACAGAGATCCTATGGCTACACCTTC.

The chain has TRBV6-1 and TRBJ1-2, with 7 positions matching TRBD1. This CDR3 contains 20 residues. Germline loops: CDR1 MNHNS, CDR2 SASEGT. After removal of 2 bases from V and 4 bases from J, the junction contained 22 bases not matched to a gene. This CDR3 is CASSERWRGQSYSSPYGYTF. The CDR3 DNA reads as TGTGCCAGCAGTGAACGGTGGAGGGGACAGTCTTATTCCTCCCCCTATGGCTACACCTTC.

This clone appeared once. J is TRBJ2-3 and V is TRBV5-1, with 7 bases lining up with TRBD1. CDR1 is SGHRS and CDR2 is YFSETQ in the germline V gene. J lost 3 bases, V lost 4 bases, and 11 bases had no gene match. The CDR3 spans 16 residues. The CDR3 coding sequence is TGCGCCAGCAGCCCCGGGACAGCATTCTCTACAGATACGCAGTATTTT. It specifies CASSPGTAFSTDTQYF.

The V call is TRBV30, the J call TRBJ1-3; TRBD1 is a possible D gene (5 bases). V shed 0 bases and J shed 0 bases, with 6 bases lying between them. Germline CDR1 is GTSNPN and CDR2 is SVGIG (reference sequence). The CDR3 runs 14 residues. As DNA, the CDR3 is TGTGCCTGGAGTGTTCAGGGCTCTGGAAACACCATATATTTT. It codes for CAWSVQGSGNTIYF.

V and J are TRBV5-1 and TRBJ2-5; 9 bases map to TRBD2. CDR3 length equals 17 residues. Germline lookup yields CDR1 SGHRS and CDR2 YFSETQ. J lost 1 base, V lost 0 bases, and 7 bases had no gene match. The CDR3 protein is CASSLERAGGFQETQYF. The CDR3 bases are TGCGCCAGCAGCTTGGAGCGCGCGGGGGGGTTCCAAGAGACCCAGTACTTC.

The V and J genes are TRBV2 and TRBJ2-1; 9 nucleotides match TRBD2. This CDR3 comprises 14 residues. J gave up 4 bases and V 9 bases, and 7 bases lay outside the gene matches. Germline V CDR1 and CDR2: SNHLY, FYNNEI. Here the CDR3 reads CASRLAVNYNEQFF. CDR3 coding DNA: TGTGCCAGTCGACTAGCGGTAAATTACAATGAGCAGTTCTTC.

V gene TRBV27 combines with J gene TRBJ1-4; D uncertain. The ends were cut back, 6 bases at V and 8 bases at J, with 13 bases in the middle. Germline V gene lookup returns CDR1 MNHEY and CDR2 SMNVEV (reference sequence). The CDR3 runs 13 residues. The CDR3 sequence is CASSSLPREKLFF. The CDR3 DNA reads TGTGCCAGCAGCTCGTTACCGCGGGAAAAACTGTTTTTT.

The J gene is TRBJ1-6, the V gene TRBV3-1 (or the pseudogene TRBV3-2), with D perhaps TRBD1 (6 bases). V was pared by 1 base and J by 0 bases, with 10 bases between. CDR3 size: 17 residues. Germline V gene data show CDR1 as LGHDT and CDR2 as YNNKEL (reference sequence). Written as DNA, the CDR3 is TGTGCCAGCAGCCAAGGAGAGACAGGCTCCTATAATTCACCCCTCCACTTT. This gives the protein CASSQGETGSYNSPLHF.